This passage covers 5 T cell receptor beta chains from one sample sequenced in a study of shared clonotypes between healthy human individuals (dated by TCRdb to between 2020 and 2021). For the CD8 naive samples, CD45RO-negative cells were positively selected for CCR7, yielding a CD45RA+CCR7+ population from which TemRA cells were excluded. Libraries were made using the immunoSEQ multiplex PCR assay. Here the immuneACCESS table is served through TCRdb, limited to in-frame sequences with V and J called. Missing clones are a known gap in these copies; in checked studies unresolved V genes cover under half, and the rest lacks a known reason. The sample table lists roughly 770,000 clones, 96% of them with a count of one. The ten largest account for less than 0.3% of the sample. Sequenced: naive CD8+ T cells sorted from blood. The label giving this sample's cell subset or site can be read as: CD45RA+CCR7+. The receptors were gathered from a man aged 30 to 39 in good health.

The chain carries TRBV4-1 and TRBJ2-1; 8 bases align to TRBD2. After removal of 4 bases from V and 3 bases from J, the junction contained 14 bases not matched to a gene. Germline CDR1 reads MGHRA; CDR2 reads YSYEKL. CDR3 length: 18 amino acids. The DNA of the CDR3 is TGCGCCAGCAGCCCCGAGGGGGGAGCTAGCGGGCTCTACAATGAGCAGTTCTTC. Its translation: CASSPEGGASGLYNEQFF.

The chain recombines TRBV6-1 with TRBJ2-7, with 7 bases identical to TRBD1. Trimming cost V 8 bases and J 0 bases; bases outside gene matches: 7. The CDR3 is 14 residues long. Germline loops: CDR1 MNHNS, CDR2 SASEGT. The CDR3 nucleotides are TGTGCCAGCGGGGGACAGACGAGCTCCTACGAGCAGTACTTC. Its translation: CASGGQTSSYEQYF.

The sample holds one count of this clone. The V gene is TRBV5-4, the J gene TRBJ2-2; TRBD2 aligns across 13 bases. From germline, CDR1 is SGHNT and CDR2 YYREEE (reference sequence). This CDR3 comprises 16 residues. The junction had 1 base not matched to a gene; V was cut back by 4 bases and J by 1 base. CDR3 amino acids: CASSGTSGMNTGELFF. CDR3 DNA: TGTGCCAGCAGCGGGACTAGCGGGATGAACACCGGGGAGCTGTTTTTT.

For this clone: Other DNA sequences in this sample translate to the same CDR3. The chain recombines TRBV9 with TRBJ1-3; no definite D call. From germline, CDR1 is SGDLS and CDR2 YYNGEE. Trimming removed 3 bases from V and 5 bases from J, with 6 bases in between. This CDR3 comprises 12 residues. CDR3 residues: CASSGQRNTIYF. CDR3 nucleotide sequence: TGTGCCAGCAGCGGGCAGAGAAACACCATATATTTT.

This rearrangement joins TRBV5-6 to TRBJ2-1, with D hard to call. The CDR3 covers 15 residues. Germline loops: CDR1 SGHDT, CDR2 YYEEEE. V was cut by 2 bases and J by 0 bases, with 9 bases left in between. The CDR3 region has the DNA TGTGCCAGCAGCTTACCCAGGAGCTCCTACAATGAGCAGTTCTTC. Its translation is CASSLPRSSYNEQFF.